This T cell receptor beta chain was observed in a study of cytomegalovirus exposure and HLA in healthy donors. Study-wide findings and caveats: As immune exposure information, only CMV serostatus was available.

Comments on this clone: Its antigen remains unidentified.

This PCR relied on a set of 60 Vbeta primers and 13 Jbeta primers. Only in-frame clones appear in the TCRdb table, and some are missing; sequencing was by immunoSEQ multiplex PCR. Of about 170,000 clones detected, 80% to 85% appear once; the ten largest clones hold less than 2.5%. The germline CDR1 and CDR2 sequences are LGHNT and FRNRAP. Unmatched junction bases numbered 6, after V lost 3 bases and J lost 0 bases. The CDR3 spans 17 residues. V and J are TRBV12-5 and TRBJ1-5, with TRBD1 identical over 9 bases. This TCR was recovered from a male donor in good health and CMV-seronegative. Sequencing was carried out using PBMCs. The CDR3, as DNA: TGTGCTAGTGGTTTCTGGACAGGGGCGGATAGCAATCAGCCCCAGCATTTT. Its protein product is CASGFWTGADSNQPQHF.